These 26 T cell receptor beta chains were sequenced from one sample in a study of T cells after yellow fever vaccination. TCRdb analysed the 5' RACE reads with MiXCR anew, one entry per CDR3 protein. Here the sample spans approximately 550,000 distinct CDR3 sequences, approximately 15% being singletons. Sequences were derived from PBMCs, sampled on the day of the yellow fever booster vaccination. The origin of the receptors is a man younger than 45 who received the YFV17D yellow fever vaccine.

This clonotype was seen a handful of times. The chain couples TRBV18 to TRBJ2-1, with D tentatively TRBD2 (5 bases). The CDR3 has 13 amino acids. CDR1 KGHSH and CDR2 LQKENI come from the germline V gene. V was clipped by 3 bases and J by 10 bases, with 13 bases between them. CDR3 protein: CASSPVRRGEQFF. The CDR3 bases are TGTGCCAGCTCACCGGTAAGGCGAGGGGAGCAGTTCTTC.

The V gene is TRBV7-8, the J gene TRBJ2-3; no clear D. Per the germline V gene, CDR1 is SGHVS and CDR2 is FQNEAQ. V was cut by 1 base and J by 0 bases, with 11 bases left in between. The CDR3 is made up of 16 amino acids. The CDR3 nucleotides read TGTGCCAGCAGCTTAGAGCTCCCCCGAAGCACAGATACGCAGTATTTT. Its protein is CASSLELPRSTDTQYF.

CDR3: CSSRDRFHEQFF. The CDR3 nucleotides are TGCAGTTCGAGGGACAGGTTCCATGAGCAGTTCTTC. The J gene is TRBJ2-1, the V gene TRBV20-1; 8 positions match TRBD1. The CDR3 loop spans 12 amino acids. With V trimmed by 8 bases and J by 8 bases, 8 bases remained unmatched. Germline CDR1 DFQATT, CDR2 SNEGSKA (reference sequence).

This chain joins TRBV6-5 and TRBJ2-3, with 10 bases matching TRBD1. CDR3 length: 16 residues. Germline CDR1 and CDR2: MNHEY and SVGAGI. V was clipped by 4 bases and J by 3 bases; unmatched bases: 7. CDR3 amino acids: CASSSQDRGFTDTQYF. The CDR3 DNA is TGTGCCAGCAGTTCTCAGGACAGGGGGTTTACAGATACGCAGTATTTT.

V is TRBV10-3 and J is TRBJ1-5, with D unresolved. Germline lookup yields CDR1 ENHRY and CDR2 SYGVKD. The ends were cut back, 10 bases at V and 11 bases at J, with 18 bases in the middle. The CDR3 has 12 amino acids. The CDR3 nucleotides read TGTGCCACCCGGGCGGAGAGAGAGGCCCAGCATTTT. Amino acids: CATRAEREAQHF.

This clonotype was counted ten times or more. This sequence joins TRBV20-1 and TRBJ2-7; D might be TRBD1 (6 bases). Trimming shortened V by 2 bases and J by 1 base, and 15 bases separated the two germline ends. CDR3 length: 15 amino acids. Germline CDR1 reads DFQATT; CDR2 reads SNEGSKA (reference sequence). In nucleotides, the CDR3 is TGCAGTGCTAGAACCGCCAGGGGCCTATCCTACGAGCAGTACTTC. The encoded protein is CSARTARGLSYEQYF.

The CDR3 coding sequence is TGTGCCAGCAGCGAACGGACCGATGAGCAGTTCTTC. This codes for CASSERTDEQFF. The rearrangement uses TRBV28 and TRBJ2-1; D gene uncertain. CDR3 length: 12 residues. In germline, CDR1 is MDHEN, CDR2 SYDVKM. V was clipped by 6 bases and J by 8 bases, with 11 bases between them.

The genes are TRBV14 and TRBJ2-7; D is tentatively TRBD1 or TRBD2 (5 bases each). The CDR3 loop spans 13 amino acids. Trimming removed 1 base from V and 4 bases from J, with 8 bases in between. CDR1 is SGHDN, CDR2 FVKESK, per germline. CDR3 region: CASSQGGRYEQYF. The CDR3 DNA reads as TGTGCCAGCAGCCAAGGGGGGAGATACGAGCAGTACTTC.

The chain recombines TRBV9 with TRBJ2-7; 10 bases agree with TRBD2. Unmatched junction bases numbered 7, after V lost 4 bases and J lost 3 bases. The CDR3 runs 15 residues. Germline values: CDR1 SGDLS, CDR2 YYNGEE. CDR3 in amino acids: CASSPSGTSVYEQYF. For the CDR3, the DNA is TGTGCCAGCAGCCCCTCCGGGACTAGCGTCTACGAGCAGTACTTC.

In its sample, this clonotype was seen a few times. The chain uses TRBV12-3 or TRBV12-4 and TRBJ2-1; TRBD1 aligns across 8 bases. The CDR3 extends over 15 amino acids. Losses at the gene ends were 6 bases for V and 3 bases for J; bases not matched to a gene: 7. CDR3 residues: CASRADRAGYNEQFF. CDR3 in DNA: TGTGCCAGCAGAGCGGACAGGGCGGGCTACAATGAGCAGTTCTTC.

The chain couples TRBV24-1 to TRBJ1-5; a weak D match, TRBD1 (5 bases). Trimming left V 5 bases short and J 3 bases short, with 10 bases between. CDR3 length: 14 amino acids. CDR1 is KGHDR, CDR2 SFDVKD, per germline. The CDR3 coding sequence is TGTGCCACCAGTGCCGGGGGATACAATCAGCCCCAGCATTTT. Its protein product is CATSAGGYNQPQHF.

This clonotype was detected only a few times. The V and J genes are TRBV21-1 and TRBJ2-2. TRBV21-1 counts as a pseudogene. The CDR3 is 13 amino acids. CDR3 in amino acids: CASSKRFTGELFF. The CDR3 region has the DNA TGTGCCAGCAGCAAAAGGTTCACCGGGGAGCTGTTTTTT.

Remarks on this clonotype: A single base separates this from a much larger clone, so it may be a read error. This chain uses TRBV6-5 with TRBJ2-7, with 8 bases lining up with TRBD1. J was trimmed by 2 bases and V by 2 bases; bases with no gene match: 5. Germline V gene sequence: CDR1 MNHEY, CDR2 SVGAGI. This CDR3 has 15 residues. CDR3 in amino acids: CASSYPGQEAYEQYF. DNA of the CDR3: TGTGCCAGCAGTTACCCGGGACAGGAGGCCTACGAGCAGTACTTC.

In DNA form, the CDR3 reads TGCGCCAGCAGCTTGGCCATGGGCCCAAGTGGCCAAGAGACCCAGTACTTC. Its translation is CASSLAMGPSGQETQYF. The chain recombines TRBV5-1 with TRBJ2-5; D not certain. Trimming removed 0 bases at V and 1 base at J, with 16 bases between. The germline V gene has CDR1 SGHRS and CDR2 YFSETQ. This CDR3 contains 17 residues.

This clonotype occurred a few times. The chain couples TRBV5-5 to TRBJ1-5; D is undetermined. The germline V gene has CDR1 SGHKS and CDR2 YYEKEE (reference sequence). CDR3 size: 15 residues. The V end lost 0 bases, the J end lost 0 bases, and 7 bases lay between the germline ends. CDR3 sequence (DNA): TGTGCCAGCAGCTTGGCCGGAGTTAGCAATCAGCCCCAGCATTTT. This encodes CASSLAGVSNQPQHF. Full variable domain (outside the CDR3, taken from reference TRBV5-5 and TRBJ1-5): DAGVTQSPTHLIKTRGQQVTLRCSPISGHKSVSWYQQVLGQGPQFIFQYYEKEERGRGNFPDRFSARQFPNYSSELNVNALLLGDSALYLCASSLAGVSNQPQHFGDGTRLSIL.

CDR3 nucleotide sequence: TGTGCCAGCAGCTTGAAATCCGATAACTATGGCTACACCTTC. As protein: CASSLKSDNYGYTF. V is TRBV13 and J is TRBJ1-2; no firm D call. CDR3 size: 14 residues. V lost 3 bases and J lost 1, with 9 bases in between. Looked up from germline, CDR1 is PRHDT and CDR2 is FYEKMQ (reference sequence).

The rearrangement joins TRBV6-5 to TRBJ2-7; no definite D call. V was clipped by 0 bases and J by 2 bases, with 11 bases between them. Germline CDR1 and CDR2: MNHEY and SVGAGI. The CDR3 length is 15 residues. CDR3 nucleotide sequence: TGTGCCAGCAGTTACTCCGCCGGCCTTACCTACGAGCAGTACTTC. It codes for CASSYSAGLTYEQYF.

The chain is built from TRBV5-1 and TRBJ2-3; TRBD1 matches at 7 bases. Germline V gene lookup returns CDR1 SGHRS and CDR2 YFSETQ. This CDR3 region has 15 residues. The trim removed 4 bases at V and 0 bases at J, leaving 5 bases unmatched. The CDR3 nucleotides are TGCGCCAGCAGCACGCTGACAGGGAGCACAGATACGCAGTATTTT. Its translation is CASSTLTGSTDTQYF.

The CDR3 DNA reads as TGTGCCAGCAGTTTATCTACCCGATACGAGCAGTACTTC. The encoded protein is CASSLSTRYEQYF. The chain joins TRBV12-3 or TRBV12-4 to TRBJ2-7; D uncertain. V was shortened by 2 bases and J by 4 bases, with 9 bases between the two germline ends. CDR3 size: 13 residues.

V is TRBV2 and J is TRBJ1-1, with TRBD1 as a possible D gene (6 bases). The length of the CDR3 is 12 residues. V lost 4 bases and J lost 6, with 9 bases in between. CDR1 and CDR2 (germline): SNHLY, FYNNEI. The CDR3: CASSGTGSEAFF. Here the CDR3 DNA reads TGTGCCAGCAGTGGTACAGGGTCTGAAGCTTTCTTT.

The gene calls are TRBV4-3 and TRBJ2-5; 12 bases align to TRBD1. Germline CDR1 and CDR2: LGHNA and YSLEER. Losses at the gene ends were 4 bases for V and 5 bases for J; bases not matched to a gene: 11. The CDR3 is made up of 17 amino acids. The CDR3, as DNA: TGCGCCAGCAGCCGCCATCCGGGACAGGGGGCGCAGGAGACCCAGTACTTC. Encoded protein: CASSRHPGQGAQETQYF.

This sequence joins TRBV28 and TRBJ2-3, with TRBD2 matching 11 bases. V lost 6 bases, J lost 5 bases, and 10 bases stayed unmatched. CDR1 MDHEN and CDR2 SYDVKM come from the germline V gene. The length of the CDR3 is 16 residues. The CDR3 region has the DNA TGTGCCAGCAGGGGGGCCCCTCTAGCGGGAGGAGATACGCAGTATTTT. Translating it yields CASRGAPLAGGDTQYF.

This clonotype showed up just a few times. The rearrangement links TRBV18 to TRBJ2-7; 7 nucleotides align to TRBD1. From germline, CDR1 is KGHSH and CDR2 LQKENI. The V segment lost 3 bases and the J segment 2 bases; nucleotides outside the gene matches: 7. CDR3 length: 15 residues. In nucleotides, the CDR3 is TGTGCCAGCTCACCGGCCTGGACAGGACCCTACGAGCAGTACTTC. It yields the protein CASSPAWTGPYEQYF.

This clonotype has more than one count but fewer than ten. The rearrangement links TRBV28 to TRBJ2-5, with D tentatively TRBD2 (6 bases). V lost 7 bases and J 5 bases, leaving 17 bases between the germline ends. The CDR3 runs 14 residues. Looked up from germline, CDR1 is MDHEN and CDR2 is SYDVKM. As DNA, the CDR3 is TGTGCCAGCAAATTACCGACTAGTAAGGAGACCCAGTACTTC. This encodes CASKLPTSKETQYF.

The chain couples TRBV4-2 to TRBJ2-3; no definite D call. The germline V gene encodes CDR1 LGHNA and CDR2 YNFKEQ. The V gene lost 1 base and the J gene lost 1 base, with 12 bases spanning the gap. This CDR3 contains 16 residues. For the CDR3, the DNA is TGTGCCAGCAGCCAAGGTGCCAGCGATCGCACAGATACGCAGTATTTT. Its protein product is CASSQGASDRTDTQYF.

This clonotype was observed a handful of times. The CDR3 DNA follows: TGTGCCATCGCGGGGAGCTCCTACGAGCAGTACTTC. It yields the protein CAIAGSSYEQYF. The chain employs TRBV10-3 and TRBJ2-7; the D gene is possibly TRBD2 (6 bases). The CDR3 extends over 12 amino acids. Between the trimmed V and J ends, which lost 8 bases and 0 bases, there was a span of 8 bases. Germline lookup yields CDR1 ENHRY and CDR2 SYGVKD.